This TCR beta chain was recovered during a study of human CD8 memory T cell subsets. This clonotype is deemed medium-sized (0.01 to 0.1%) by its frequency. The CDR3 runs 13 residues. Germline V gives CDR1 GTSNPN, CDR2 SVGIG (reference sequence). TCR beta was sequenced from UMI-tagged 5' RACE libraries. TCRdb re-called the 5' RACE reads and shows each CDR3 protein once, DNA omitted. This listing includes 7,000 to 9,500 distinct CDR3 sequences. The origin of this receptor is a human donor in good health. The source material was CD8+ T cells from PBMCs. The chain joins TRBV30 to TRBJ1-1. Here the CDR3 reads CAWSMSQDTEAFF.